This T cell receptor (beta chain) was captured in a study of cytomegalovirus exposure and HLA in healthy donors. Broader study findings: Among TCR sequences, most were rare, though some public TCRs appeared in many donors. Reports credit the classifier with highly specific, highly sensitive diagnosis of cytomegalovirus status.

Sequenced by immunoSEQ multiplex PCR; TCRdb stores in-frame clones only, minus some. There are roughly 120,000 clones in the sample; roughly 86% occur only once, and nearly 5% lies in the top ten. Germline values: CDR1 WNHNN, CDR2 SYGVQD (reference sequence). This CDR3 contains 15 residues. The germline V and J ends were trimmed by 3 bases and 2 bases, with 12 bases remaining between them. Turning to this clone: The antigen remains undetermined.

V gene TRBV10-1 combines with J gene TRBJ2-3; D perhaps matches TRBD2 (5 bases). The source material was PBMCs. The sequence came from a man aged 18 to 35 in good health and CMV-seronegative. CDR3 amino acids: CASSDASGSTDTQYF. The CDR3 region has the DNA TGCGCCAGCAGTGATGCAAGCGGATCCACAGATACGCAGTATTTT.